The 27 T cell receptor beta chains in this list originate from one sample, sequenced in a study of vaccination and CD4 T cells after COVID-19. These TCRs' antigens remain unknown. Sequenced with the Oncomine TCR Beta short-read assay was DNA taken from cultured CD4+ T cells. A single record per CDR3 protein comes from TCRdb applying MiXCR to the PCR reads. The sample contains about 12,000 distinct CDR3 sequences, over 25% of which appear only once. The treatment is: roughly 11-day PBMC culture with coronavirus spike peptide pools or control peptides (ViraFEST assay). The source was CD4+ T cells from blood, cultured in vitro, collected after SARS-CoV-2 vaccination. Receptors were obtained from a human donor who had recovered from COVID-19.

In its sample, this clonotype was seen a few times. The chain combines TRBV6-4 with TRBJ2-1; D is possibly TRBD1 (6 bases). Germline CDR1 MRHNA, CDR2 SNTAGT. The CDR3 runs to 18 residues. The germline V and J ends were trimmed by 4 bases and 0 bases, with 19 bases remaining between them. In nucleotides, the CDR3 is TGTGCCAGCAGTGGGATTGGACAGCCAGCCCACTCCTACAATGAGCAGTTCTTC. Encoded protein: CASSGIGQPAHSYNEQFF.

The chain has TRBV6-5 and TRBJ2-2; D possibly corresponds to TRBD1 (6 bases). The CDR3 length is 16 residues. V was cut by 0 bases and J by 3 bases, with 11 bases left in between. Germline loops: CDR1 MNHEY, CDR2 SVGAGI. The CDR3 sequence is CASSYSYRADTGELFF. The CDR3 nucleotides read TGTGCCAGCAGTTACTCGTACAGGGCAGACACCGGGGAGCTGTTTTTT.

This chain links TRBV12-3 or TRBV12-4 with TRBJ2-2; 8 bases fit TRBD1. J was trimmed by 0 bases and V by 4 bases; bases with no gene match: 10. The CDR3 has 18 amino acids. DNA of the CDR3: TGTGCCAGCAGTTCCGACAGGGGCAAATATTCGAACACCGGGGAGCTGTTTTTT. Translated: CASSSDRGKYSNTGELFF.

Worth noting for this clonotype: The junction departs from the called germline gene at one end, perhaps through a read error. This chain uses TRBV7-7 with TRBJ2-2; D might be TRBD2 (5 bases). This CDR3 is 14 amino acids long. Germline CDR1 reads SSHAT; CDR2 reads FNYEAQ (reference sequence). The CDR3 reads CASSLARATGELFF. The DNA for the CDR3 is TGTGCTAGCAGCTTAGCGAGAGCCACCGGGGAGCTGTTTTTT.

This clonotype has a handful of counts. This chain links TRBV24-1 with TRBJ1-2; possible D gene TRBD1, 6 bases. There are 13 residues in the CDR3. The ends were cut back, 7 bases at V and 7 bases at J, with 15 bases in the middle. Germline V gives CDR1 KGHDR, CDR2 SFDVKD. The CDR3 spells CATRSAGRGGYTF. The CDR3 DNA sequence: TGTGCCACCAGATCGGCGGGCAGGGGTGGCTACACCTTC.

This clonotype is classed as medium-sized. The genes are TRBV19 and TRBJ1-2, with a tentative D call TRBD1 (5 bases). CDR3 length: 16 amino acids. V lost 7 bases and J 6 bases, leaving 24 bases between the germline ends. Germline loops: CDR1 LNHDA, CDR2 SQIVND (reference sequence). CDR3 DNA: TGTGCCAGTACGACCTCGACCACCCAGGGAATCCATGGCTACACCTTC. This codes for CASTTSTTQGIHGYTF.

This clonotype is deemed medium-sized. V gene TRBV20-1 combines with J gene TRBJ1-5, with 8 bases identical to TRBD1. This CDR3 has 13 residues. Germline values: CDR1 DFQATT, CDR2 SNEGSKA (reference sequence). Unmatched junction bases numbered 7, after V lost 6 bases and J lost 6 bases. Here the CDR3 DNA reads TGCAGTGCAACCACAGGGGGAGGTCAGCCCCAGCATTTT. Protein sequence: CSATTGGGQPQHF.

This clonotype was found a few times. The rearrangement joins TRBV6-1 to TRBJ2-5; TRBD2 aligns across 8 bases. V shed 9 bases, J shed 4 bases, and the junction held 10 bases outside the gene matches. CDR1 and CDR2 (germline): MNHNS, SASEGT. The CDR3 loop spans 14 amino acids. The CDR3 reads CASYSPGGGETQYF. CDR3 sequence (DNA): TGTGCCAGTTACTCGCCGGGGGGGGGAGAGACCCAGTACTTC.

V gene TRBV7-2 combines with J gene TRBJ2-7; D gene unclear. V was clipped by 2 bases and J by 0 bases, with 8 bases between them. Per germline, CDR1 SGHTA and CDR2 FQGNSA. The CDR3 has 14 amino acids. The CDR3: CASSLRYPSYEQYF. CDR3 nucleotides: TGTGCCAGCAGCTTACGATACCCCTCCTACGAGCAGTACTTC.

The chain couples TRBV7-2 to TRBJ2-7; perhaps TRBD2 as D (5 bases). V lost 8 bases to trimming and J lost 3 bases, with 17 bases between them. The CDR3 has 14 residues. Germline-derived CDR1 and CDR2 are SGHTA and FQGNSA. The CDR3 DNA is TGTGCCAGCGGAGAAGCTAGGGAGAACTACGAGCAGTACTTC. Translating it yields CASGEARENYEQYF.

V and J are TRBV7-6 and TRBJ1-1; 10 bases map to TRBD1. CDR3 length equals 15 residues. Germline lookup yields CDR1 SGHVS and CDR2 FNYEAQ. V was clipped by 4 bases and J by 1 base; unmatched bases: 3. CDR3 protein: CASSSRQGANTEAFF. CDR3 nucleotides: TGTGCCAGCAGCTCTCGACAGGGGGCGAACACTGAAGCTTTCTTT.

V gene TRBV19 combines with J gene TRBJ2-2; no clear D. Trimming pared 3 bases from V and 2 bases from J, leaving 10 bases between. The germline gives CDR1 LNHDA, CDR2 SQIVND (reference sequence). The CDR3 spans 15 residues. The CDR3 loop reads CASSMWVVNTGELFF. The CDR3 coding sequence is TGTGCCAGTAGTATGTGGGTGGTAAACACCGGGGAGCTGTTTTTT. Complete variable domain (other parts from reference TRBV19 and TRBJ2-2): DGGITQSPKYLFRKEGQNVTLSCEQNLNHDAMYWYRQDPGQGLRLIYYSQIVNDFQKGDIAEGYSVSREKKESFPLTVTSAQKNPTAFYLCASSMWVVNTGELFFGEGSRLTVL.

The rearrangement joins TRBV27 to TRBJ1-4; 11 nucleotides match TRBD1. Germline V gene data show CDR1 as MNHEY and CDR2 as SMNVEV (reference sequence). This CDR3 comprises 16 residues. The junction had 10 bases not matched to a gene; V was cut back by 5 bases and J by 8 bases. CDR3 in amino acids: CASSLTTGTGGEKLFF. The CDR3 DNA is TGTGCCAGCAGTCTAACCACCGGGACAGGGGGGGAAAAACTGTTTTTT.

The sample holds a few counts of this clonotype. V is TRBV20-1 and J is TRBJ2-3, with D uncertain. The CDR3 spans 12 residues. Germline V gene data show CDR1 as DFQATT and CDR2 as SNEGSKA (reference sequence). V was shortened by 5 bases and J by 0 bases, with 6 bases between the two germline ends. CDR3 in amino acids: CSASFSTDTQYF. The CDR3, as DNA: TGCAGTGCTTCCTTCAGCACAGATACGCAGTATTTT.

V usage is TRBV3-1 and J usage is TRBJ2-7; D uncertain. V dropped 4 bases and J dropped 0 bases, with 7 bases sitting between them. CDR1 is LGHDT and CDR2 is YNNKEL in the germline V gene (reference sequence). The CDR3 sequence is 13 residues long. CDR3 DNA sequence: TGTGCCAGCAGCCTCGCCATCTCCTACGAGCAGTACTTC. Its translation is CASSLAISYEQYF.

The V and J genes are TRBV5-6 and TRBJ2-5, with 7 bases lining up with TRBD1. The length of the CDR3 is 17 residues. Per germline, CDR1 SGHDT and CDR2 YYEEEE. J was trimmed by 4 bases and V by 7 bases; bases with no gene match: 19. Here the CDR3 reads CASLKNVQGWLLETQYF. As DNA, the CDR3 is TGTGCCAGCCTTAAAAACGTACAGGGGTGGTTGTTAGAGACCCAGTACTTC.

CDR3 bases: TGTGCCAGCAGTTACAGTGACGGGGGCTATGGCTACACCTTC. It is translated as CASSYSDGGYGYTF. This chain links TRBV6-5 with TRBJ1-2; a weak D match, TRBD1 (5 bases). Germline CDR1 reads MNHEY; CDR2 reads SVGAGI. Trimming removed 2 bases from V and 4 bases from J, with 11 bases in between. The CDR3 has 14 amino acids.

CDR3 bases: TGCGCCAGCAGCGGCGGGACAGGGGGTCTGTATGGCTACACCTTC. Translation gives CASSGGTGGLYGYTF. This rearrangement joins TRBV5-1 to TRBJ1-2; 11 positions match TRBD1. V lost 4 bases to trimming and J lost 5 bases; unmatched junction nucleotides: 7. Germline V gene lookup returns CDR1 SGHRS and CDR2 YFSETQ. The CDR3 extends over 15 amino acids.

This clonotype has only a few counts. The chain combines TRBV6-1 with TRBJ1-3; maybe TRBD1 (6 bases). Trimming cost V 7 bases and J 2 bases, with 12 bases left between them. CDR1 MNHNS and CDR2 SASEGT come from the germline V gene. CDR3 length: 14 amino acids. CDR3 residues: CASTPGVPGNTIYF. The CDR3 DNA reads as TGTGCCAGCACCCCAGGGGTTCCTGGAAACACCATATATTTT.

This clonotype showed up just a few times. The chain has TRBV28 and TRBJ1-6, with D hard to call. The CDR3 loop spans 15 amino acids. Germline V gene lookup returns CDR1 MDHEN and CDR2 SYDVKM. With 3 bases removed from V and 0 bases from J, the gap between germline ends came to 6 bases. The CDR3 reads CASSFLGSYNSPLHF. CDR3 DNA: TGTGCCAGCAGTTTCCTGGGCTCCTATAATTCACCCCTCCACTTT.

The V call is TRBV9, the J call TRBJ2-1, with 12 bases aligning to TRBD2. Germline values: CDR1 SGDLS, CDR2 YYNGEE. Unmatched junction bases numbered 11, after V lost 3 bases and J lost 13 bases. The CDR3 sequence is 15 residues long. The CDR3 loop reads CASSASGRANDNQFF. In DNA form, the CDR3 reads TGTGCCAGCAGCGCTAGCGGGAGGGCCAACGATAATCAGTTCTTC.

This clonotype has just a few counts. CDR3 nucleotide sequence: TGCAGCCCGCGGGAGTCGGAGACCCAGTACTTC. This encodes CSPRESETQYF. The chain links TRBV20-1 to TRBJ2-5; 7 nucleotides line up with TRBD2. The CDR3 length is 11 residues. Per germline, CDR1 DFQATT and CDR2 SNEGSKA (reference sequence).

This chain uses TRBV27 with TRBJ2-3, with a possible D match to TRBD2 (5 bases). This CDR3 spans 14 amino acids. The germline gives CDR1 MNHEY, CDR2 SMNVEV (reference sequence). V was pared by 4 bases and J by 0 bases, with 8 bases between. The CDR3 DNA is TGTGCCAGCAGTTCTTGGACTAGCACAGATACGCAGTATTTT. It specifies CASSSWTSTDTQYF.

The chain's CDR3 is CASSRGRGRPNEKLFF. The CDR3 DNA follows: TGTGCCAGCAGTAGAGGCCGGGGGCGGCCTAATGAAAAACTGTTTTTT. The chain has TRBV27 and TRBJ1-4, with D possibly TRBD1 on 6 matching bases. V lost 5 bases and J 3 bases, leaving 16 bases between the germline ends. The CDR3 is 16 amino acids. The germline CDR1 and CDR2 sequences are MNHEY and SMNVEV (reference sequence).

A few counts support this clonotype. The chain joins TRBV20-1 to TRBJ2-3, with D unclear. Germline V lookup: CDR1 DFQATT, CDR2 SNEGSKA (reference sequence). Trimming shortened V by 5 bases and J by 5 bases, and 11 bases separated the two germline ends. The CDR3 consists of 12 residues. DNA of the CDR3: TGCAGTGCTGGGATCCCTCAAGATACGCAGTATTTT. Protein product: CSAGIPQDTQYF.

The chain joins TRBV5-1 to TRBJ2-7; D gene unclear. CDR1 SGHRS and CDR2 YFSETQ come from the germline V gene. The CDR3 has 15 amino acids. Trimming removed 4 bases at V and 3 bases at J, with 17 bases between. The CDR3 reads CASSPGESLGYEQYF. The CDR3 coding sequence is TGCGCCAGCAGCCCGGGCGAATCCCTTGGCTACGAGCAGTACTTC.

The gene calls are TRBV18 and TRBJ2-6; unclear D gene. Germline V gene data show CDR1 as KGHSH and CDR2 as LQKENI. The CDR3 contains 15 residues. Trimming cost V 6 bases and J 1 base, with 10 bases left between them. The CDR3 is CASSGLGSGANVLTF. CDR3 DNA: TGTGCCAGCTCCGGCTTGGGATCTGGGGCCAACGTCCTGACTTTC.